The T cell receptor (beta chain) described here comes from a study of cytomegalovirus exposure and HLA in healthy donors. Study summary: HLA-typed donors contributed approximately 86 million unique TCRs, which were held in an early data release.

The primer mix had 60 Vbeta and 13 Jbeta primers. TCRdb's table, derived via immunoSEQ multiplex PCR, lists solely in-frame clones and lacks some. The sample has more than 150,000 clones; around 86% are singletons. Notes on this clone: Its cognate antigen is unknown.

General observations from the study: There were several of the most significant clusters that appeared linked to common viral pathogens in a later analysis. Many donors shared some public TCRs, even though most TCR sequences were rare.

This CDR3 has 20 residues. V was clipped by 1 base and J by 6 bases; unmatched bases: 16. Germline CDR1 reads LGHNT; CDR2 reads FRNRAP. The receptor was isolated from a woman aged 18-29 years in good health and CMV-seronegative. This chain uses TRBV12-5 with TRBJ2-1; 12 nucleotides match TRBD2. The specimen was PBMCs. Written as DNA, the CDR3 is TGTGCTAGTGGTTTGGCCCAGCTGACTAGCGGGAGAAATGCCCCCAATGAGCAGTTCTTC. This sequence encodes CASGLAQLTSGRNAPNEQFF.